This entry concerns a single T cell receptor (beta chain). What this receptor recognizes is not known. Nothing much larger sits one base from this clone, and base qualities are not available. This entry comes from a study of cytomegalovirus exposure and HLA in healthy donors (dated by TCRdb to 2016 to 2017). General notes on the study: In an earlier analysis of 450 to 750 of the donors, approximately 300 Gb of sequence data and 117 million unique TCR beta sequences from about 190 million T cells were reported. An early release that covered about 600 HLA-typed donors contained approximately 320 gigabases of sequencing data and tens of millions of unique TCR sequences. Of the 350 to 450 genotyped donors, 75% to 85% were placed in the genetic ancestry cluster associated with self-reported Caucasian donors. The study aimed to test whether cataloging public T cell receptors could reveal signatures of past pathogen exposure. The study used immunosequencing to profile the T cell repertoires of 600 to 850 subjects and linked those repertoires to cytomegalovirus serostatus. In addition to the first cohort of 666 subjects, a separate validation cohort of around 110 different subjects was used. The study combined high-throughput TCR immunosequencing, statistical association of individual TCRs with disease status, and machine learning to predict cytomegalovirus infection status. A later analysis re-examined previously published TCR beta repertoires from several hundred donors and added high-resolution HLA genotyping to investigate patterns of TCR occurrence. Rather than drawing on any new phenotypic data, the later analysis identified candidate immune exposures from TCR beta sequences and the way those sequences occurred across donors. An earlier analysis of fewer than 750 of the donors used high-throughput TCR beta sequencing to judge whether each TCR beta V gene segment behaved as functional or pseudogenic. Donor age, sex, ethnicity and CMV serostatus were collected together with the repertoire data. In a later genetic analysis, genome-wide SNP genotypes for about 55% of the roughly 700 donors were used, and that subset was treated as a discovery cohort. Every discovery cohort repertoire had been produced on one sequencing platform. Class I and class II HLA loci were covered by the typing at four-digit resolution. Typing coverage varied by locus: 629-630 donors for A, B, C, DRB1 and DQB1; 522 for DQA1; more than 600 for DPA1; 450 to 480 for DPB1. Because of strong linkage in the cohort, roughly five DR-DQ haplotypes were treated as single units for association and clustering. On average, roughly 200,000 unique TCR beta nucleotide sequences were sequenced per donor among several hundred genotyped donors of the cohort, with about 19% of those sequences being non-productive. Points the paper makes about the study in general: A further reported finding was that TCR beta sequences accurately predicted the HLA-A and HLA-B alleles for most subjects in the first cohort. In the study, some 180 TCR beta chains were listed as associated with cytomegalovirus. A cluster of highly shared sequence variants was judged likely to be a technical artifact of the sequencing pipeline. An association between a missense DCLRE1C variant and V-gene and J-gene trimming of TCR beta chains was found in a later genetic analysis and replicated in an independent cohort. In an earlier analysis of a few hundred of the donors, most TCR beta V segments were observed in productive rearrangements about 87% or about 30% of the time, broadly matching IMGT annotations. In a later analysis, HLA-associated TCR beta chains showed more clonal expansion and lower generation probabilities than non-associated chains that were equally common. According to a later analysis, most CMV-associated TCR beta chains appeared to be HLA-restricted, and the HLA associations seemed to be driven largely by CMV exposure. A later analysis associated about 17,000 TCR beta sequences with specific HLA alleles at a false discovery rate of 0.05. It was suggested by the authors that the approach could potentially be generalized to other disease states and immunological phenotypes. Because HLA typing was unavailable for some donors at each locus, only the typed subset was used in association tests. A later analysis reported that several top co-occurrence clusters appeared linked to parvovirus B19, influenza, CMV and Epstein-Barr virus. In vitro tests confirmed that three of the cytomegalovirus-associated TCR beta chains recognize cytomegalovirus antigens. Immune exposure information for the cohort was limited to CMV serostatus. In a later analysis, TCR association rates were found to vary across HLA loci, with the most associated TCRs seen for DRB1 alleles and the fewest for HLA-C alleles. Linkage disequilibrium might explain the correlated functional status among segregating V segments, but an unknown experimental factor could not be ruled out. A later genetic analysis reported fewer N-insertions in productive TCRs among donors in an Asian-associated ancestry cluster than the roughly 670-donor mean. The earlier analysis of about 600 of the donors excluded approximately 15 rarely observed V segments, including chromosome 9 orphons, because counts were too low. The cohort was sequenced for TCR beta chains only, and without alpha or paired-chain data the features that could be detected were limited. Cytomegalovirus status was reported to be diagnosed by the classifier with high specificity and sensitivity in both the original and validation cohorts. Strong co-occurrence of HLA alleles, especially DR and DQ, made assigning TCR associations to individual alleles difficult. Most TCR sequences were seen in very few donors, while some public TCRs were found in many individuals. The presence/absence analyses assumed that sequencing depth was roughly uniform across donors, and that assumption may not be true.

The cohort was made up of 666 healthy bone marrow donors. All cohort members were sampled while nominally healthy, although unrecorded immune exposures were likely present. The donor was CMV seropositive and belonged to the group of some 290 seropositive cohort members. A peripheral blood sample was collected from each donor, and TCR beta sequencing was performed on peripheral blood mononuclear cells. The Qiagen DNeasy Blood Extraction Kit was used to extract genomic DNA from the blood cell samples. Preparation of the library involved the immunoSEQ multiplex PCR assay. For the multiplex PCR, a mixture combining 60 forward primers for TCR Vbeta segments and 13 reverse primers for TCR Jbeta segments was used. A multiplex PCR assay on genomic DNA amplified the CDR3 region of rearranged TCR beta genes. The Illumina HiSeq System was used to sequence the amplified TCR beta libraries as 87-base-pair reads. The original methods were these. A later analysis tallied roughly 76 million unique TCR beta chains across the 610 or so repertoires, and about 12 million of those chains were shared by two or more donors. Raw reads were error-corrected and collapsed into unique sequences by a nearest-neighbor algorithm in which closely related sequences were merged to remove PCR and sequencing errors. To assign V, D and J gene segments, CDR3 sequences were aligned to IMGT reference sequences. For a sequence to be retained, a match of at least six nucleotides to both a V gene segment and a J gene segment was required. Rearrangements were called productive when the CDR3 lacked stop codons and stayed in frame with V and J; all others were non-productive. Following IMGT convention, CDR3 was defined as the stretch from the second conserved V-encoded cysteine to the conserved J-encoded phenylalanine. The earlier analysis of approximately 590 of the donors excluded any sequence lacking an unambiguous match to a single V gene segment. An earlier analysis of several hundred of the donors called V segments functional above 56.7% productive rearrangements and segregating when the between-donor standard deviation exceeded 5%. A statistical classification framework was developed to diagnose cytomegalovirus status using the catalog of TCR beta chain sequences. A later analysis assigned V and J genes by comparing TCR nucleotide sequences with IMGT/GENE-DB human TR gene sequences. Using the TCRdist pipeline, a later analysis assigned CDR3 sequences along with most-parsimonious VDJ recombination scenarios. A later analysis defined each TCR beta chain by its CDR3 amino acid sequence plus V-gene family, and excluded reads lacking a unique V-gene family. A later analysis removed 550 to 700 highly shared, low-generation-probability nucleotide sequences to deal with suspected cross-contamination and a sequencing artifact. In a later analysis, a clonal expansion index was calculated for each public chain from normalized within-repertoire ranks of inferred template counts. In a later analysis, generation probabilities were computed with a VDJ recombination model fitted to out-of-frame rearrangements, and the resulting probabilities were checked against IGoR. In a later analysis, TCR-TCR, TCR-HLA and TCR-CMV co-occurrence was scored with hypergeometric tests, and a repertoire-size bias correction was applied to TCR pairs. To estimate false discovery rates, a later analysis permuted the HLA or CMV assignments 20 times. In a later analysis, co-occurring TCRs were grouped using DBSCAN, with TCRdist sequence similarity added in when clustering inside HLA-allele-positive subsets. Co-occurrence clustering excluded repertoires with fewer than 30,000 or more than 120,000 public chains, plus five with anomalous nucleotide sharing. The clones in this table, taken by TCRdb from immuneACCESS, are in-frame only. Not every clone is retained; where verified, under half of the shortfall comes from an unresolved V gene, and the cause of the rest is unknown. V, J and clone size derive from that table, while D and trimming were established from the DNA sequence. Recorded for this sample are around 130,000 clones; about 81% of them occurred a single time. The ten largest clones capture about 2.7% of the sample.

Sequenced input: PBMCs. This receptor was identified in a woman aged 40 to 50 in good health and CMV-seropositive.

The CDR3: CASRGTGGAYNEQFF. The nucleotide sequence reads TGTGCCAGTAGGGGAACAGGGGGCGCGTACAATGAGCAGTTCTTC. The sequence joins TRBV19 to TRBJ2-1, with 9 junctional bases fitting TRBD1. Trimmed from V: 6 bases; trimmed from J: 4 bases; junction bases lacking a gene match: 7. The CDR1 and CDR2 encoded by the germline V gene (reference sequence) are LNHDA and SQIVND. The cysteine opens and the phenylalanine closes a CDR3 of 15 amino acids. Only the CDR3 DNA stays, 45 bases, in frame from base 1.